These T cell receptor beta chains were read from a single sample in a study of control samples from healthy donors and cancer patients. Measured with immunoSEQ multiplex PCR; TCRdb has only the in-frame clones, and not every one. The sample gives fewer than 500,000 clones, roughly 90% of which show up once; more than 6% is in the top ten. Sequencing was done on a sample of PBMCs. Source of these receptors: a man aged 40-49 years with head and neck cancer. The conserved cysteine and the conserved F or W are not part of the CDR3 here. The D gene is left open where the match is weak. The size field is filled for only some rows; it gives once, few, many or a size class.

abundance: NA
j_gene: TRBJ2-2
v_gene: TRBV24-1
d_gene: TRBD2
CDR3aa: ATRGTSGPGELF

abundance: NA
j_gene: TRBJ2-2
v_gene: TRBV7-2
d_gene: TRBD1
CDR3aa: ASSIGTGVVGELF

abundance: NA
j_gene: TRBJ2-1
v_gene: TRBV19
d_gene: NA
CDR3aa: GCGSDEQF

abundance: NA
j_gene: TRBJ1-1
v_gene: TRBV5-1
d_gene: NA
CDR3aa: ASSFLAGDGETEAF

abundance: NA
j_gene: TRBJ1-3
v_gene: TRBV2
d_gene: NA
CDR3aa: ASSSQGTGSGNTIY

abundance: NA
j_gene: TRBJ1-4
v_gene: TRBV5-4
d_gene: NA
CDR3aa: ASRNDRIGEKLF

abundance: NA
j_gene: TRBJ1-1
v_gene: TRBV19
d_gene: NA
CDR3aa: ASSTSFRGNTEAF

abundance: NA
j_gene: TRBJ2-6
v_gene: TRBV3-1/TRBV3-2
d_gene: NA
CDR3aa: ASSQGARAGANVLT

abundance: NA
j_gene: TRBJ2-1
v_gene: TRBV10-3
d_gene: TRBD2
CDR3aa: AISGTSLYNEQF

abundance: NA
j_gene: TRBJ1-5
v_gene: TRBV5-6
d_gene: TRBD1
CDR3aa: ASSGGTGDNQPQH

abundance: NA
j_gene: TRBJ1-5
v_gene: TRBV30
d_gene: NA
CDR3aa: AWTNGAAFNQPQH

abundance: NA
j_gene: TRBJ1-1
v_gene: TRBV11-3
d_gene: NA
CDR3aa: ASSLDRGEAF

abundance: NA
j_gene: TRBJ2-7
v_gene: TRBV5-6
d_gene: NA
CDR3aa: ASSARGTASYEQY

abundance: NA
j_gene: TRBJ2-7
v_gene: TRBV11-1
d_gene: TRBD1
CDR3aa: ATSGTVSYEQY

abundance: once
j_gene: TRBJ1-5
v_gene: TRBV28
d_gene: NA
CDR3aa: ASSLFQQGNQPQH

abundance: NA
j_gene: TRBJ2-1
v_gene: TRBV11-2
d_gene: TRBD2
CDR3aa: ASSLEGLAGNEQF

abundance: NA
j_gene: TRBJ2-1
v_gene: TRBV7-9
d_gene: TRBD2
CDR3aa: ASSQPPSGVYNEQF

abundance: NA
j_gene: TRBJ1-2
v_gene: TRBV2
d_gene: TRBD1
CDR3aa: ASSTGQGYGYT

abundance: NA
j_gene: TRBJ1-1
v_gene: TRBV28
d_gene: TRBD1
CDR3aa: ASSGAPGQGDTEAF

abundance: NA
j_gene: TRBJ2-3
v_gene: TRBV30
d_gene: TRBD2
CDR3aa: AWSPSGGRRDTQY